The rows below give T cell receptor beta chains drawn from one sample of a study of OX40 agonist ivuxolimab in advanced cancers. The repertoire was sequenced with immunoSEQ multiplex PCR; TCRdb's copy has only in-frame clones and lacks some. The table has about 92,000 clones, about 91% seen once; the top ten hold 0.31%. Sample: CD4+ or CD8+ T cells sorted from blood, taken in a trial of the OX40 agonist ivuxolimab. These receptors all come from an adult with an advanced solid tumor such as melanoma, head and neck, liver or kidney cancer. The CDR3 runs from the conserved cysteine through the conserved F or W. Each record gives: V gene, D gene, J gene, clone size, CDR3 DNA, CDR3 protein. The D gene is left open where the match is weak. A row's size may be missing; if present it is once, few, many or a size class.

>TRBV7-2|NA|TRBJ1-2|NA
TGTGCCAGCAGCTTAGCGTGGGGACCCAGCTATGGCTACACCTTC
CASSLAWGPSYGYTF
>TRBV6-4|NA|TRBJ1-5|once
TGTGCCAGCGTGCCTCGTTATAGCAATCAGCCCCAGCATTTT
CASVPRYSNQPQHF
>TRBV11-2|TRBD2|TRBJ2-2|NA
TGTGCCAGCAGCTTGGGACTAGCGAACGCCGGGGAGCTGTTTTTT
CASSLGLANAGELFF
>TRBV6-1|NA|TRBJ1-2|NA
TGTGCCAGCAGGCGCGACGGTGCAGATGACTACACCTTC
CASRRDGADDYTF
>TRBV5-4|NA|TRBJ2-1|NA
TGTGCCAGCAGCTTCGCCTACAATGAGCAGTTCTTC
CASSFAYNEQFF
>TRBV7-3|NA|TRBJ2-6|NA
TGTGCCAGCAGCAGCGGGTCTGGGGCCAACGTCCTGACTTTC
CASSSGSGANVLTF
>TRBV5-6|NA|TRBJ1-4|NA
TGTGCCAGCACCACTTGGGGCGACGGTAATGAAAAACTGTTTTTT
CASTTWGDGNEKLFF
>TRBV7-3|TRBD2|TRBJ2-3|NA
TGTGCCAGCAGCTTGGGACTAGCTCAAGATACGCAGTATTTT
CASSLGLAQDTQYF
>TRBV7-3|NA|TRBJ2-2|NA
TGTGCCAGCAGCTTACAGGGGACTTCGAACACCGGGGAGCTGTTTTTT
CASSLQGTSNTGELFF
>TRBV11-3|TRBD2|TRBJ2-7|NA
TGTGCCAGCAGCCCGGGGACTAGCGGATACGAGCAGTACTTC
CASSPGTSGYEQYF
>TRBV14|NA|TRBJ2-2|NA
TGTGCCAGCAGCCTGGCCGGGGAGCTGTTTTTT
CASSLAGELFF
>TRBV4-2|TRBD1|TRBJ1-5|NA
TGTGCCAGCAGCCGTTTCACAGGGGGCATTGATCAGCCCCAGCATTTT
CASSRFTGGIDQPQHF
>TRBV4-2|NA|TRBJ2-1|NA
TGTGCCAGCAGCCAAGCGCTTATGGGGTATCACGGGCAGTTCTTC
CASSQALMGYHGQFF
>TRBV11-2|TRBD2|TRBJ2-1|NA
TGTGCCAGCAGCTTGACTAGCGGGAGGGCGGGTGAGCAGTTCTTC
CASSLTSGRAGEQFF
>TRBV5-1|TRBD2|TRBJ2-3|NA
TGCGCCAGCAGCTTGGAGACTAGCGGGACTTATGCGCAGTATTTT
CASSLETSGTYAQYF
>TRBV27|TRBD2|TRBJ2-5|NA
TGTGCCACTCAGAAAGCGGGAGTAGAGACCCAGTACTTC
CATQKAGVETQYF
>TRBV7-9|NA|TRBJ1-4|NA
TGTGCCAGCAGCCCGAGCGCAACTAATGAAAAACTGTTTTTT
CASSPSATNEKLFF
>TRBV4-3|NA|TRBJ2-3|NA
TGCGCCAGCAGCCAAGGTGGATCGGGAGGCACAGATACGCAGTATTTT
CASSQGGSGGTDTQYF
>TRBV15|NA|TRBJ1-4|NA
TGTGCCACCAGCAGAGCACAGCCTAATGAAAAACTGTTTTTT
CATSRAQPNEKLFF
>TRBV9|NA|TRBJ1-2|NA
TGTGCCAGCAGCCCAACGACTATGGGTGTTCGCGGGACTTATGGCTACACCTTC
CASSPTTMGVRGTYGYTF
>TRBV6-5|NA|TRBJ2-3|NA
TGTGCCAGCAGTTACTCGACGCTCCCGAACCCGCAGTATTTT
CASSYSTLPNPQYF
>TRBV28|TRBD2|TRBJ2-3|NA
TGTGCCAGCAGTCCCCGACTAGCGGGAGGAGGAGATACGCAGTATTTT
CASSPRLAGGGDTQYF
>TRBV4-2|TRBD2|TRBJ2-1|NA
TGTGCCAGCAGCCAAGATCTAGCGGGAGGGCCCAATGAGCAGTTCTTC
CASSQDLAGGPNEQFF
>TRBV2|NA|TRBJ2-4|few
TGTGCCAGCAGTGAAGGAGTAGGGATCGGGGCCAAAAACATTCAGTACTTC
CASSEGVGIGAKNIQYF
>TRBV6-5|NA|TRBJ1-5|once
TGTGCCAGCAGCTACTCGATTTCTGCGGGCAATCAGCCCCAGCATTTT
CASSYSISAGNQPQHF
>TRBV11-1|NA|TRBJ2-1|NA
TGTGCCAGCAGCCGTAGCGGATCTACCTACAATGAGCAGTTCTTC
CASSRSGSTYNEQFF
>TRBV19|TRBD2|TRBJ2-1|NA
TGTGCCAGTAGTCGTAGCGGGAGCTCCTACAATGAGCAGTTCTTC
CASSRSGSSYNEQFF
>TRBV7-2|NA|TRBJ1-5|NA
TGTGCCAGCAGCCTATATGGTAGCAATCAGCCCCAGCATTTT
CASSLYGSNQPQHF
>TRBV5-1|TRBD2|TRBJ2-3|NA
TGCGCCAGCAGTCTAGCGGGAGAGACAGATACGCAGTATTTT
CASSLAGETDTQYF
>TRBV6-5|NA|TRBJ2-5|NA
TGTGCCAGCAAGGGTCGAGAGACCCAGTACTTC
CASKGRETQYF
>TRBV25-1|TRBD1|TRBJ2-5|NA
TGTGCCAGCAGCTGGGACAGGGATGTTTGGGAGACCCAGTACTTC
CASSWDRDVWETQYF
>TRBV9|TRBD1|TRBJ1-5|NA
TGTGCCAGCAGCGTAGGGGAGGGGGCGACTCAGCCCCAGCATTTT
CASSVGEGATQPQHF
>TRBV7-2|NA|TRBJ2-2|NA
TGTGCCAGCAGCCAGCAACCGGGACGGCTTACCGGGGAGCTGTTTTTT
CASSQQPGRLTGELFF
>TRBV5-1|NA|TRBJ2-3|NA
TGCGCCAGCAGCTTGTCGGCAGGGTCAACAGATACGCAGTATTTT
CASSLSAGSTDTQYF
>TRBV5-5|NA|TRBJ2-5|NA
TGTGCCAGCAGGTCGGACTTGGGGCAAGAGACCCAGTACTTC
CASRSDLGQETQYF
>TRBV11-3|NA|TRBJ2-2|NA
TGTGCCAGCAGCTTAGAAGTGGGTTCCGGGGAGCTGTTTTTT
CASSLEVGSGELFF
>TRBV6-1|NA|TRBJ2-1|once
TGTGCCAGCAGGGAGTCCACCTACAATGAGCAGTTCTTC
CASRESTYNEQFF
>TRBV11-3|TRBD2|TRBJ2-2|NA
TGTGCCAGCAGCCGGGGGGATTGGGAGCTGTTTTTT
CASSRGDWELFF
>TRBV6-6|NA|TRBJ2-1|NA
TGTGCCAGCAAAGGTACCCATGCAGGGGTCGATGAGCAGTTCTTC
CASKGTHAGVDEQFF
>TRBV7-9|NA|TRBJ2-4|NA
TGTGCCAGCAGCTTAATGGCAGGGGACATTCAGTACTTC
CASSLMAGDIQYF
>TRBV5-1|TRBD2|TRBJ2-7|once
TGCGCCAGCAGCTTGCCCGGGACTAGACTCGGCGAGCAGTACTTC
CASSLPGTRLGEQYF
>TRBV18|NA|TRBJ1-1|NA
TGTGCCAGCTCACCGGTGGCACCCATGAACACTGAAGCTTTCTTT
CASSPVAPMNTEAFF